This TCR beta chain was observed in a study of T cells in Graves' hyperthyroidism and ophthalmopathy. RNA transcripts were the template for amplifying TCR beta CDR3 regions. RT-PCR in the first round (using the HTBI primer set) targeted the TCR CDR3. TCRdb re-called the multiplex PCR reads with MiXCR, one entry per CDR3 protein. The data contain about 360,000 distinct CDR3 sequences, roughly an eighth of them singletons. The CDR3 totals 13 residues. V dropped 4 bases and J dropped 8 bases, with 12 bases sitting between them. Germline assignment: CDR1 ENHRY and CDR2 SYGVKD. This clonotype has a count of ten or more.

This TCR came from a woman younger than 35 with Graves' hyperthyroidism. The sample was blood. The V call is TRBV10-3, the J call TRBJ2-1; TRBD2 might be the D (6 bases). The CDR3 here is CAISVREWDEQFF. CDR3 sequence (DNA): TGTGCCATCAGTGTCCGGGAGTGGGATGAGCAGTTCTTC.